This section outlines one T cell receptor beta chain sequence together with its context. MiXCR, run by TCRdb on the RACE reads, gives a single entry per CDR3 protein. Here the sample spans tens of thousands of distinct CDR3 sequences, more than 9.5% being singletons. Time point noted: patch test 2, 6 weeks after DPC sensitization. Treatment in this sample: therapeutic diphenylcyclopropenone sensitization with weekly scalp DPC. Investigators collected blood before applying each patch test. These data originate in a study of human T cells and chemical hapten exposure. The length of the CDR3 is 15 residues. Trimming took 0 bases from V and 2 from J, leaving 9 bases between them. Germline lookup yields CDR1 SGHRS and CDR2 YFSETQ.

This sequence joins TRBV5-1 and TRBJ1-3; D unresolved. The receptor's source is a man in his forties or fifties with alopecia areata. Some clones in this sample may be carry-over from other donors' samples. The sample in question was whole blood, obtained in connection with sensitization to the hapten diphenylcyclopropenone (DPC). CDR3 residues: CASSLGGDAGNTIYF. CDR3 in DNA: TGCGCCAGCAGCTTGGGAGGAGACGCTGGAAACACCATATATTTT.